This note documents a single TCR beta chain sequence. Its specificity is unknown. At one boundary the junction diverges from the germline segment, which might be a read error. Total RNA and DNA came together from around 18-30 mg of bulk tissue without cell sorting. The data derive from a study of tumor-infiltrating lymphocytes in primary liver carcinoma. Study-wide background: Spanning 30 to 69 years of age, the patients were men and women. Study-level points and caveats: Compared with blood, tumor repertoires held significantly more in their top 250 clones. Lesser overlap characterized tumor-adjacent and tumor-blood pairs relative to tumor region pairs.

The CDR3 spans 16 residues. Per the germline V gene, CDR1 is MNHEY and CDR2 is SVGAGI. A primer matching the constant region was used to make TCR beta cDNA from around 460 ng of total RNA. A slightly modified ARM-PCR protocol with three nested multiplex PCR rounds produced these TCR beta libraries. The two initial PCR rounds, approximately 10 cycles each, used TRBV1-TRBV30 forward and C-beta reverse primers. From the multiplex PCR reads, TCRdb called clonotypes with MiXCR, one entry per CDR3 protein. The sample shows 80,000 or so distinct CDR3 sequences, roughly 71% of them seen only once. The TCR was taken from a middle-aged man with primary liver carcinoma and hepatitis B virus infection. The sample taken for sequencing was tumor-adjacent normal liver tissue. V gene TRBV6-5 combines with J gene TRBJ1-2; TRBD1 matches 9 bases. The CDR3 DNA sequence: TGTGTCAGCAGTTACCGACGACAGGGGGTTAGCTATGACTACACCTTC. Translation: CVSSYRRQGVSYDYTF.